The 26 T cell receptor beta chains reported below all come from one sample, sequenced in a study of T cells in Graves' hyperthyroidism and ophthalmopathy. From RNA transcripts, TCR beta CDR3 regions were amplified. Carried out on the TCR CDR3, a first-round RT-PCR used the HTBI primer set. Each CDR3 protein is one row after TCRdb ran MiXCR on the multiplex PCR reads. The sample lists hundreds of thousands of distinct CDR3 sequences, roughly 15% occurring once. The sample comprised blood. These receptors all stem from a man between 18 and 35 years old with Graves' ophthalmopathy.

This clonotype was counted many times. The V and J genes are TRBV11-2 and TRBJ2-5; D is possibly TRBD1 (6 bases). CDR1 and CDR2 (germline): SGHAT, FQNNGV. There are 15 residues in the CDR3. V lost 1 base to trimming and J lost 0 bases, with 9 bases between them. The CDR3 region has the DNA TGTGCCAGCAGCTTAGCAACAGGGAACCAAGAGACCCAGTACTTC. Translated, it gives CASSLATGNQETQYF.

V and J are TRBV25-1 and TRBJ1-4; TRBD1 might be the D (6 bases). The germline CDR1 and CDR2 sequences are MGHDK and SYGVNS. Trimming shortened V by 1 base and J by 5 bases, and 8 bases separated the two germline ends. This CDR3 comprises 14 residues. The CDR3 here is CASSEWGGNEKLFF. CDR3 DNA: TGTGCCAGCAGTGAATGGGGGGGCAATGAAAAACTGTTTTTT.

This clonotype showed up many times. The chain has TRBV5-8 and TRBJ1-2, with a tentative D call TRBD1 (5 bases). The CDR3 sequence is 13 residues long. Per germline, CDR1 SGHTS and CDR2 YDEGEE. The germline V and J ends were trimmed by 4 bases and 0 bases, with 7 bases remaining between them. CDR3 region: CASSETANYGYTF. The CDR3 region has the DNA TGTGCCAGCAGCGAGACAGCTAACTATGGCTACACCTTC.

The V gene is TRBV27, the J gene TRBJ2-2, with D perhaps TRBD1 (5 bases). Trimming stripped 5 bases from V and 0 bases from J, with 13 bases between. Looked up from germline, CDR1 is MNHEY and CDR2 is SMNVEV (reference sequence). The CDR3 extends over 16 amino acids. The CDR3 protein is CASSLQTGSNTGELFF. The CDR3 coding sequence is TGTGCCAGCAGTCTTCAAACAGGATCGAACACCGGGGAGCTGTTTTTT.

This clonotype was seen ten or more times. This rearrangement joins TRBV2 to TRBJ1-4, with 9 positions matching TRBD1. V dropped 8 bases and J dropped 8; count of bases not matched to a gene: 12. This CDR3 region has 15 residues. Germline CDR1 SNHLY, CDR2 FYNNEI. CDR3 coding DNA: TGTGCCAGCTTCCAAACCGGGACAGGGAAAGAAAAACTGTTTTTT. Protein sequence: CASFQTGTGKEKLFF. Drawing the rest from reference TRBV2 and TRBJ1-4, the complete variable domain is EPEVTQTPSHQVTQMGQEVILRCVPISNHLYFYWYRQILGQKVEFLVSFYNNEISEKSEIFDDQFSVERPDGSNFTLKIRSTKLEDSAMYFCASFQTGTGKEKLFFGSGTQLSVL.

The chain uses TRBV20-1 and TRBJ1-5; D gene ambiguous. Deletions cut 6 bases from V and 6 bases from J, with 12 bases between. Germline V gene lookup returns CDR1 DFQATT and CDR2 SNEGSKA (reference sequence). CDR3 length equals 12 residues. CDR3 protein: CSAGSGSQPQHF. The DNA of the CDR3 is TGCAGTGCGGGGTCCGGGAGTCAGCCCCAGCATTTT.

This clonotype was detected ten times or more. This rearrangement joins TRBV18 to TRBJ1-5, with no clear D. This CDR3 is built from 13 residues. The germline CDR1 and CDR2 sequences are KGHSH and LQKENI. Trimming removed 2 bases at V and 6 bases at J, with 8 bases between. CDR3 loop: CASSPSNGQPQHF. The CDR3 nucleotides are TGTGCCAGCTCACCATCGAACGGTCAGCCCCAGCATTTT. Combining the CDR3 with reference TRBV18 and TRBJ1-5 gives the whole variable domain NAGVMQNPRHLVRRRGQEARLRCSPMKGHSHVYWYRQLPEEGLKFMVYLQKENIIDESGMPKERFSAEFPKEGPSILRIQQVVRGDSAAYFCASSPSNGQPQHFGDGTRLSIL.

V is TRBV3-1 and J is TRBJ2-5, with D perhaps assigned TRBD1 or TRBD2 (6 bases each). Germline V lookup: CDR1 LGHDT, CDR2 YNNKEL (reference sequence). This CDR3 spans 15 amino acids. Deletions cut 1 base from V and 3 bases from J, with 12 bases between. The CDR3 sequence is CASSQVPGEEETQYF. CDR3 DNA sequence: TGTGCCAGCAGCCAAGTACCAGGGGAGGAAGAGACCCAGTACTTC.

This clonotype was observed at least ten times. The V gene is TRBV12-3 or TRBV12-4, the J gene TRBJ1-1, with 8 positions matching TRBD1. V shed 5 bases and J 5 bases; nucleotides not matched to a gene: 10. CDR3 length: 15 amino acids. CDR3 DNA sequence: TGTGCCAGCAGTCCAGAGACAGGGGTGATTACTGAAGCTTTCTTT. It yields the protein CASSPETGVITEAFF.

This clonotype was counted at least ten times. The V call is TRBV3-1, the J call TRBJ1-1; 8 bases match TRBD1. V lost 5 bases and J lost 4; bases outside the gene matches: 9. This CDR3 is 15 amino acids long. Germline CDR1 reads LGHDT; CDR2 reads YNNKEL (reference sequence). The CDR3 here is CASSLLQGGSTEAFF. CDR3 coding DNA: TGTGCCAGCAGCTTACTACAGGGGGGTAGCACTGAAGCTTTCTTT.

This clonotype has a count of ten or more. The chain combines TRBV20-1 with TRBJ2-1, with TRBD1 as a possible D gene (5 bases). Trimming took 0 bases from V and 5 from J, leaving 14 bases between them. There are 15 residues in the CDR3. Germline lookup yields CDR1 DFQATT and CDR2 SNEGSKA (reference sequence). The CDR3 coding sequence is TGCAGTGCTAGAGATCCTCAGGGCAGGGACAATGAGCAGTTCTTC. This translates into CSARDPQGRDNEQFF.

At least ten counts were recorded for this clonotype. The chain is built from TRBV2 and TRBJ1-6, with 8 bases fitting TRBD1. Trimming at V came to 9 bases and at J to 10 bases, leaving 5 bases not matched to a gene. The CDR3 is made up of 12 amino acids. The germline V gene encodes CDR1 SNHLY and CDR2 FYNNEI. CDR3: CASRTGPSPLHF. CDR3 nucleotides: TGTGCCAGTAGGACAGGGCCCTCACCCCTCCACTTT.

This clonotype has a count of ten or more. The chain uses TRBV5-1 and TRBJ2-2, with 7 bases matching TRBD1. V lost 2 bases to trimming and J lost 5 bases; unmatched junction nucleotides: 6. Germline CDR1 and CDR2: SGHRS and YFSETQ. The CDR3 length is 15 residues. The DNA for the CDR3 is TGCGCCAGCAGCTTTTCCGACAGGGAAACCGGGGAGCTGTTTTTT. Protein: CASSFSDRETGELFF.

At least ten counts were recorded for this clonotype. The V call is TRBV30, the J call TRBJ2-5; no reliable D call. In germline, CDR1 is GTSNPN, CDR2 SVGIG (reference sequence). The germline V and J ends were trimmed by 2 bases and 2 bases, with 6 bases remaining between them. This CDR3 is 12 amino acids long. CDR3 coding DNA: TGTGCCTGGAGTAGCCCACAAGAGACCCAGTACTTC. Amino acid sequence: CAWSSPQETQYF.

This clonotype was picked up a small number of times. The chain links TRBV7-9 to TRBJ2-5; 8 bases align to TRBD2. V shed 4 bases and J 4 bases; nucleotides not matched to a gene: 8. The CDR3 has 15 amino acids. CDR1 and CDR2 (germline): SEHNR, FQNEAQ (reference sequence). The CDR3 DNA follows: TGTGCCAGCAGCTCCCCCGCGGGGGGCCCAGAGACCCAGTACTTC. This sequence encodes CASSSPAGGPETQYF.

Concerning this clonotype itself: Just one base apart from a much larger clone, this may be a read error. The chain employs TRBV12-5 and TRBJ2-5; TRBD2 matches at 12 bases. Unmatched junction bases numbered 9, after V lost 6 bases and J lost 4 bases. This CDR3 contains 16 residues. Germline V gene sequence: CDR1 LGHNT, CDR2 FRNRAP. Written as DNA, the CDR3 is TGTGCTAGTGGCCGTGCGGTGGGACTAGCGGGAGAGACCCAGTACTTC. Translation: CASGRAVGLAGETQYF.

This clonotype was found a few times. J is TRBJ2-6 and V is TRBV12-3 or TRBV12-4; D remains unclear. There are 16 residues in the CDR3. Trimming removed 6 bases at V and 0 bases at J, with 12 bases between. CDR3 amino acids: CASSLRPHSGANVLTF. In nucleotides, the CDR3 is TGTGCCAGCAGCCTGCGACCTCACTCTGGGGCCAACGTCCTGACTTTC.

This clonotype was counted ten times or more. The J gene is TRBJ2-1, the V gene TRBV9; D is perhaps TRBD2 (7 bases). From germline, CDR1 is SGDLS and CDR2 YYNGEE. Trimming shortened V by 0 bases and J by 9 bases, and 19 bases separated the two germline ends. This CDR3 comprises 16 residues. The CDR3 coding sequence is TGTGCCAGCAGCGTAGGTGGGGGGGGGGCTTCGGTTGAGCAGTTCTTC. Amino acids: CASSVGGGGASVEQFF. The full variable domain, rest sourced from reference TRBV9 and TRBJ2-1, is DSGVTQTPKHLITATGQRVTLRCSPRSGDLSVYWYQQSLDQGLQFLIQYYNGEERAKGNILERFSAQQFPDLHSELNLSSLELGDSALYFCASSVGGGGASVEQFFGPGTRLTVL.

This clonotype appeared many times. This chain connects TRBV12-3 or TRBV12-4 to TRBJ1-5; D possibly corresponds to TRBD1 (5 bases). The CDR3 totals 16 residues. V lost 6 bases and J 0 bases, leaving 15 bases between the germline ends. The CDR3 reads CASSPQEGYSNQPQHF. The CDR3 DNA is TGTGCCAGCAGCCCTCAGGAGGGGTATAGCAATCAGCCCCAGCATTTT.

As regards this clonotype: A much larger clone lies one base from this, so it may be a read error. The chain links TRBV7-9 to TRBJ1-1; D uncertain. Germline lookup yields CDR1 SEHNR and CDR2 FQNEAQ (reference sequence). The V gene lost 1 base and the J gene lost 0 bases, with 12 bases spanning the gap. This CDR3 contains 16 residues. CDR3 region: CASSLGAARLNTEAFF. CDR3 nucleotide sequence: TGTGCCAGCAGCTTAGGGGCAGCCCGATTGAACACTGAAGCTTTCTTT.

This clonotype has a count of ten or more. The chain joins TRBV6-6 to TRBJ1-1; D might be TRBD1 (5 bases). Germline assignment: CDR1 MNHNY and CDR2 SVGAGI (reference sequence). The V and J ends lost 2 bases and 5 bases respectively, with 18 bases between them. This CDR3 has 16 residues. The CDR3: CASSYTLYGGKTEAFF. CDR3 in DNA: TGTGCCAGCAGTTACACCCTGTATGGGGGGAAGACTGAAGCTTTCTTT.

Remarks on this clonotype: Without the conserved terminal phenylalanine or tryptophan, this CDR3 likely stems from a read error. The chain couples TRBV29-1 to TRBJ1-3; D gene ambiguous. From germline, CDR1 is SQVTM and CDR2 ANQGSEA. CDR3 size: 14 residues. V dropped 4 bases and J dropped 4 bases, with 14 bases sitting between them. CDR3 in amino acids: CSVVVGSWGNTIYL. The CDR3 bases are TGCAGCGTTGTGGTAGGGTCCTGGGGAAACACCATATATCTT.

This clonotype was seen at least ten times. The genes are TRBV7-8 and TRBJ2-7; the D is unclear. Looked up from germline, CDR1 is SGHVS and CDR2 is FQNEAQ. The CDR3 totals 16 residues. Trimming stripped 5 bases from V and 5 bases from J, with 22 bases between. This CDR3 reads CASSAQASEVGDEQYF. CDR3 bases: TGTGCCAGCAGCGCCCAAGCCTCAGAGGTAGGCGACGAGCAGTACTTC. Full variable domain (outside the CDR3, taken from reference TRBV7-8 and TRBJ2-7): GAGVSQSPRYKVAKRGQDVALRCDPISGHVSLFWYQQALGQGPEFLTYFQNEAQLDKSGLPSDRFFAERPEGSVSTLKIQRTQQEDSAVYLCASSAQASEVGDEQYFGPGTRLTVT.

This clonotype was observed at least ten times. J is TRBJ1-1 and V is TRBV6-1, with a possible D match to TRBD1 (5 bases). CDR3 size: 15 residues. CDR1 is MNHNS and CDR2 is SASEGT in the germline V gene. The V end was cut by 0 bases, the J end by 0 bases, with 8 bases between. The chain's CDR3 is CASSEAWGLNTEAFF. In DNA form, the CDR3 reads TGTGCCAGCAGTGAAGCTTGGGGCTTGAACACTGAAGCTTTCTTT.

The CDR3 DNA follows: TGTGCCAGCGCCCCCATGGGTGGGGATCAGCCCCAGCATTTT. Translated: CASAPMGGDQPQHF. The rearrangement uses TRBV5-5 and TRBJ1-5; D call uncertain. Germline V gene lookup returns CDR1 SGHKS and CDR2 YYEKEE (reference sequence). Trimming removed 7 bases at V and 5 bases at J, with 16 bases between. The CDR3 is 14 amino acids.

The chain employs TRBV24-1 and TRBJ2-1; 9 bases fit TRBD1. The CDR3 sequence is 15 residues long. Per the germline V gene, CDR1 is KGHDR and CDR2 is SFDVKD. Germline trimming cut 4 bases from V and 7 bases from J; bases unmatched to any gene: 7. CDR3 sequence (DNA): TGTGCCACCAGTGACCCGGGACAGGGAAAGAATGAGCAGTTCTTC. Its translation: CATSDPGQGKNEQFF.